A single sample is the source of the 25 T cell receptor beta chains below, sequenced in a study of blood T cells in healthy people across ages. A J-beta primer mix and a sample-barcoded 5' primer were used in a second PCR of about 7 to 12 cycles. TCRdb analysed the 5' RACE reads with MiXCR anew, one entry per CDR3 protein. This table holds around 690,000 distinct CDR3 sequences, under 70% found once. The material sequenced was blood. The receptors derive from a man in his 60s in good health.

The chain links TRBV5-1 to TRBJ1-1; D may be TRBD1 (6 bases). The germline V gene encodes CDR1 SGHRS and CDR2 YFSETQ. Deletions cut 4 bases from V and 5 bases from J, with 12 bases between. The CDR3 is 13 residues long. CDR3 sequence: CASSPDQGTEAFF. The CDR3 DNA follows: TGCGCCAGCAGCCCTGATCAGGGGACTGAAGCTTTCTTT.

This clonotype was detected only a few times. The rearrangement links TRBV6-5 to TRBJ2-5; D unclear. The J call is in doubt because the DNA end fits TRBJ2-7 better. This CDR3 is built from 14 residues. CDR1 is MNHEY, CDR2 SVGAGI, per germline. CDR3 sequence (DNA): TGTGCCAGCAGTTCTGCCCTGCCATCCTACGAGCAGTACTTC. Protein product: CASSSALPSYEQYF.

The CDR3 bases are TGTGCCAGCAGCCCTGGTAGTAGCGGGGTCTGGGAGACCCAGTACTTC. This codes for CASSPGSSGVWETQYF. This chain uses TRBV5-6 with TRBJ2-7; 8 positions match TRBD2. With the DNA end fitting TRBJ2-5 better, the J assignment may be wrong. This CDR3 has 16 residues. Germline-derived CDR1 and CDR2 are SGHDT and YYEEEE.

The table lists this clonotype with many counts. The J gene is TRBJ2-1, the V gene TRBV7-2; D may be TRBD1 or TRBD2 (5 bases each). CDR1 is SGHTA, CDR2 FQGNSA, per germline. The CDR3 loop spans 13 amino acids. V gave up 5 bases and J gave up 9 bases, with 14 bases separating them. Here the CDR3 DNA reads TGTGCCAGCAGCGCGGTCGAGAGGGGTGAGCAGTTCTTC. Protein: CASSAVERGEQFF.

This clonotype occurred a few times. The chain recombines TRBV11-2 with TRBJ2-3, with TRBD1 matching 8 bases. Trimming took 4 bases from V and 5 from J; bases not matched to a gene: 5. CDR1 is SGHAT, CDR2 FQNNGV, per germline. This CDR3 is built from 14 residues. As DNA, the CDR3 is TGTGCCAGCAGCTCAGACAGGGGACGAGATACGCAGTATTTT. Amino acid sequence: CASSSDRGRDTQYF.

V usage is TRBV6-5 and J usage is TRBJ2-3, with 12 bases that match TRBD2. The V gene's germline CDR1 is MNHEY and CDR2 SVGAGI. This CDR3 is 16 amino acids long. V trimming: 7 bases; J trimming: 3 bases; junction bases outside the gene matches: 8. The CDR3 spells CASTELAGGGTDTQYF. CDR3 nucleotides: TGTGCCAGCACCGAACTAGCGGGGGGAGGGACAGATACGCAGTATTTT.

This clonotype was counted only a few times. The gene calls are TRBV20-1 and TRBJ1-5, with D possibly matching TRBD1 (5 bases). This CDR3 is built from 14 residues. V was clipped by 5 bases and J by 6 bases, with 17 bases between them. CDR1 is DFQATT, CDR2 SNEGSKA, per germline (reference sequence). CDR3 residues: CSARRGRTRQPQHF. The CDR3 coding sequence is TGCAGTGCTCGACGGGGGAGGACCCGTCAGCCCCAGCATTTT.

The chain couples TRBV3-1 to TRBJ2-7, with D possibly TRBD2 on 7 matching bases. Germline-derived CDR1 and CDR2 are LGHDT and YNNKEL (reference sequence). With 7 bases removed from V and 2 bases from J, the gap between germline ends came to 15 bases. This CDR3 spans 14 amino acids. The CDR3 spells CASTPGGGAYEQYF. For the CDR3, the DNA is TGTGCCAGCACCCCGGGGGGCGGGGCCTACGAGCAGTACTTC.

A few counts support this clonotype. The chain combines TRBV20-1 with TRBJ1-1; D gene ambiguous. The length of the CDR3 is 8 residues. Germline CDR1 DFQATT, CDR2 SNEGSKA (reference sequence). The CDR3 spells CREIEAFF. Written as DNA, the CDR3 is TGCAGGGAAATTGAAGCTTTCTTT.

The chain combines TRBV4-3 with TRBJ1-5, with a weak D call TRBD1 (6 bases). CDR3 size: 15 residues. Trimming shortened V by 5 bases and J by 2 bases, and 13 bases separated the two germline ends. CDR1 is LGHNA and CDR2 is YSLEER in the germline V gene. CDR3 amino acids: CASSVDSIGNQPQHF. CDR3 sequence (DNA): TGCGCCAGCAGCGTGGACAGCATTGGCAATCAGCCCCAGCATTTT.

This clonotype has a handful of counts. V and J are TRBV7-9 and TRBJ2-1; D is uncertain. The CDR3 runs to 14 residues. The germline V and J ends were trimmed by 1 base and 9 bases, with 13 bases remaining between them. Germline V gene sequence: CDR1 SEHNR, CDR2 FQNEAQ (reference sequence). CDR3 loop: CASSLGPPVIEQFF. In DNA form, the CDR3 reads TGTGCCAGCAGCTTAGGGCCCCCGGTCATTGAGCAGTTCTTC.

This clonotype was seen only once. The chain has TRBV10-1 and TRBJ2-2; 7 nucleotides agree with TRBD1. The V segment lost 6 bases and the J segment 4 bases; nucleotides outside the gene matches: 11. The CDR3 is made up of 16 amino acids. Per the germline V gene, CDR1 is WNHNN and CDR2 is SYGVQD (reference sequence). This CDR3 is CASSARTGQATGELFF. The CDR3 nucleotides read TGCGCCAGCAGCGCGCGCACCGGACAGGCCACCGGGGAGCTGTTTTTT.

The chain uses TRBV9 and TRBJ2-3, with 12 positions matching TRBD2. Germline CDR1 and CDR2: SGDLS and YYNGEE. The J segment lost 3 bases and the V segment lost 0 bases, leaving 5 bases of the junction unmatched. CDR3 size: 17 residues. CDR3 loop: CASSVGTSGVATDTQYF. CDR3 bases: TGTGCCAGCAGCGTAGGGACTAGCGGGGTAGCAACAGATACGCAGTATTTT.

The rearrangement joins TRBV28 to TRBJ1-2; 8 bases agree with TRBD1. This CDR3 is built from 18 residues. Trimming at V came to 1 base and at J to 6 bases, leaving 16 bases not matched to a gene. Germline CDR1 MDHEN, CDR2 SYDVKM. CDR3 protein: CASSLFGYVSDRGDGYTF. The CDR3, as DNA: TGTGCCAGCAGTTTATTTGGATATGTGTCCGACAGGGGTGATGGCTACACCTTC.

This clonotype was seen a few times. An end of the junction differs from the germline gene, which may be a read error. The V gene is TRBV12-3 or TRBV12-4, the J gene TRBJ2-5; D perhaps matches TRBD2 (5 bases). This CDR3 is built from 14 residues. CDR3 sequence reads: CASSPGSGVWEQYF. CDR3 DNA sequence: TGTGCCAGCAGTCCGGGATCGGGTGTGTGGGAGCAGTATTTC.

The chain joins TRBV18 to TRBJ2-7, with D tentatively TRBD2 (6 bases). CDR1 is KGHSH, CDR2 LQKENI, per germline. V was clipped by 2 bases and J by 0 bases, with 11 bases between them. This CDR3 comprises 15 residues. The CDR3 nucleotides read TGTGCCAGCTCACCAGGGGCGACTAGCTCCTACGAGCAGTACTTC. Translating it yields CASSPGATSSYEQYF.

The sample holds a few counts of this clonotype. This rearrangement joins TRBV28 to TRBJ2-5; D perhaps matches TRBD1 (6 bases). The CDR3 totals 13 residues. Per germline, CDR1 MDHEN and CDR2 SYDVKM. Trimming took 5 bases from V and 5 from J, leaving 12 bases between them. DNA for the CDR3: TGTGCCAGCAGTGGACAGATTCGGGAGACCCAGTACTTC. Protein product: CASSGQIRETQYF.

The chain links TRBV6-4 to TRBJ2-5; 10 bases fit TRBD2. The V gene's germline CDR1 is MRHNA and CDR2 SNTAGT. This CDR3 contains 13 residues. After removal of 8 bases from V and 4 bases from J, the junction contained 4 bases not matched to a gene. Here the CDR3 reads CASEAGGPETQYF. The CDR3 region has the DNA TGTGCCAGCGAAGCGGGGGGGCCAGAGACCCAGTACTTC.

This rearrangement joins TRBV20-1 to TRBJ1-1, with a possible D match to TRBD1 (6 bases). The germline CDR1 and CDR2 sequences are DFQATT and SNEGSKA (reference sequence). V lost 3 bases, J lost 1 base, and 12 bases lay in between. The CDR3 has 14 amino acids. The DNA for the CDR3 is TGCAGTGCTAGCGATGGGGGCAGGAACACTGAAGCTTTCTTT. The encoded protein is CSASDGGRNTEAFF.

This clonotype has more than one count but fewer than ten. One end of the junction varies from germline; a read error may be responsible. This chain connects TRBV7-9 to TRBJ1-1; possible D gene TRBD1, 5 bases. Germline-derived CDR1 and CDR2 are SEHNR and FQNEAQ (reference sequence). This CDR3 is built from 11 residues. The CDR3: CASSLFGGAFF. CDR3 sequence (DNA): TGTGCCAGTAGCTTGTTCGGGGGGGCTTTCTTT.

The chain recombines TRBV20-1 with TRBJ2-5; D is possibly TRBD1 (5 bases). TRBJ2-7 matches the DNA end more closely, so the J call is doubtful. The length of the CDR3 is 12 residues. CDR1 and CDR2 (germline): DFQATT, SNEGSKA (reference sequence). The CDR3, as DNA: TGCAGTGCTCCTGACAGCAGGAGCGAGCAGTACTTC. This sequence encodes CSAPDSRSEQYF.

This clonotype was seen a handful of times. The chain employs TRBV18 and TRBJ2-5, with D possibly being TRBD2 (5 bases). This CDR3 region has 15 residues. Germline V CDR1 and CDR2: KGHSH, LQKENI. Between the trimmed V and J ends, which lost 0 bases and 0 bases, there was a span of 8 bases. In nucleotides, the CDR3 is TGTGCCAGCTCACCACCTAACGGGGACCAAGAGACCCAGTACTTC. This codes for CASSPPNGDQETQYF.

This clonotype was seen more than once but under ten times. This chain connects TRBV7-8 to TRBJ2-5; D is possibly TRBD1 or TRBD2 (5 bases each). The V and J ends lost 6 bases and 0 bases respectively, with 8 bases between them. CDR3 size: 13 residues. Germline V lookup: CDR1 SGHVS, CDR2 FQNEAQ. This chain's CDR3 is CASREDNQETQYF. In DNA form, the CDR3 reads TGTGCCAGCAGGGAGGACAACCAAGAGACCCAGTACTTC.

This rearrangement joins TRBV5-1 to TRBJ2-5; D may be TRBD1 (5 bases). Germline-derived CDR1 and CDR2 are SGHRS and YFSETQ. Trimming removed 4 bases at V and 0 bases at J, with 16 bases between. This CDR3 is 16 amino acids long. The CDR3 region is CASSQGRRPYQETQYF. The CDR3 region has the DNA TGCGCCAGCAGCCAGGGTCGGCGCCCGTACCAAGAGACCCAGTACTTC.

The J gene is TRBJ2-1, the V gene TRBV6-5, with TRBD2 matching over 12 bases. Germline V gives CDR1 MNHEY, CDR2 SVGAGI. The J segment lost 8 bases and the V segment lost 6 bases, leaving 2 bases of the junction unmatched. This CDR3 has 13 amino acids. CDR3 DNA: TGTGCCAGCAGCCGACTAGCGGGGGATGAGCAGTTCTTC. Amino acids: CASSRLAGDEQFF.